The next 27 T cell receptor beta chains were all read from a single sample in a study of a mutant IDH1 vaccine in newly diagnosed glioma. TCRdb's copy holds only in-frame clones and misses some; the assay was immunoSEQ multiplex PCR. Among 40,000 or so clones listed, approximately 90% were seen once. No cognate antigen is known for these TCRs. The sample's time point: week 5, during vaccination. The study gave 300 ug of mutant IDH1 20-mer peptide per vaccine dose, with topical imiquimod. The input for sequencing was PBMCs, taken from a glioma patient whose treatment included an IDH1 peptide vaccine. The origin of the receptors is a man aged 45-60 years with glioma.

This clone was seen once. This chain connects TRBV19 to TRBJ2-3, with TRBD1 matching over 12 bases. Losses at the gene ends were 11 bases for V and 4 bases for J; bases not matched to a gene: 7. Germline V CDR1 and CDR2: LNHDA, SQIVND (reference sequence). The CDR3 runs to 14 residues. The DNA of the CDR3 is TGTGCCGGAGGGGGGACAGGGGGCCCAGATACGCAGTATTTT. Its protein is CAGGGTGGPDTQYF.

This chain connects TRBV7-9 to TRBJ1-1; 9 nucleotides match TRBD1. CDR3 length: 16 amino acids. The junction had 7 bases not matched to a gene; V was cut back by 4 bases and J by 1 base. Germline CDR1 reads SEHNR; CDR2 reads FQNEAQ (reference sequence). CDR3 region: CASSSGQGQRNTEAFF. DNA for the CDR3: TGTGCCAGCAGCTCGGGACAGGGCCAAAGGAACACTGAAGCTTTCTTT.

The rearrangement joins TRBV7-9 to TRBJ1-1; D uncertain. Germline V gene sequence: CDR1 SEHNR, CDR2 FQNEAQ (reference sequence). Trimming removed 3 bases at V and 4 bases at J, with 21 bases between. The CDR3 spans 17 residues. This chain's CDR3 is CASSFPIWSGRRTEAFF. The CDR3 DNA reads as TGTGCCAGCAGCTTTCCCATTTGGTCCGGACGTCGCACTGAAGCTTTCTTT.

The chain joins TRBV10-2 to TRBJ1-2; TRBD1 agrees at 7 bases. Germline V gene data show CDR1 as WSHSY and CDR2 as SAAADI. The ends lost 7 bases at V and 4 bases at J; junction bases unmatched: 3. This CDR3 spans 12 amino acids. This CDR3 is CASMRDSYGYTF. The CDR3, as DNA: TGCGCCAGCATGAGGGACAGCTATGGCTACACCTTC.

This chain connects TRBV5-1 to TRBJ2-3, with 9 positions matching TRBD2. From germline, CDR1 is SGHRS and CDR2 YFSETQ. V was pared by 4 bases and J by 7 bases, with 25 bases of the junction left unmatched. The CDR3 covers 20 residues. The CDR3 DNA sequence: TGCGCCAGCAGCCAAACCCCTTTCACTATCGGCGGCGGGGGGGCTAATACGCAGTATTTT. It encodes CASSQTPFTIGGGGANTQYF.

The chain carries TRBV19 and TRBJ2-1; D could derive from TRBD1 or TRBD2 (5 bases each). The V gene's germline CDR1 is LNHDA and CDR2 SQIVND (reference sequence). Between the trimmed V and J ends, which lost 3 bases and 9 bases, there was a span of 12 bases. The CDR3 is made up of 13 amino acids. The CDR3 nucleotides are TGTGCCAGTAGTATGGGGAGTGGGGGTGAGCAGTTCTTC. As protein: CASSMGSGGEQFF.

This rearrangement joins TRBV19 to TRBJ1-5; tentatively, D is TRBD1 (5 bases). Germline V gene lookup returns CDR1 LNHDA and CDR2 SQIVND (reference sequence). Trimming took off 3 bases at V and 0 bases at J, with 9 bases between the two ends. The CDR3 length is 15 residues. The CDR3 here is CASSMGRSSNQPQHF. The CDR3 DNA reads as TGTGCCAGTAGTATGGGGCGCTCTAGCAATCAGCCCCAGCATTTT.

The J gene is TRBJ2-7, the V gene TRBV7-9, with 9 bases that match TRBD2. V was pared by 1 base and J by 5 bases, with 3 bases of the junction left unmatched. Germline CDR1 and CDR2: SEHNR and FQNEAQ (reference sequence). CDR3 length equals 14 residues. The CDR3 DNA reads TGTGCCAGCAGCTTAGTAGCGGGAGATAACGAGCAGTACTTC. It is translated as CASSLVAGDNEQYF.

The DNA of the CDR3 is TGTGCCAGCACCGATGGGGGGGCTGGGTATGGCTACACCTTC. Translation gives CASTDGGAGYGYTF. The rearrangement joins TRBV2 to TRBJ1-2; possible D gene TRBD1, 6 bases. Between the trimmed V and J ends, which lost 7 bases and 5 bases, there was a span of 17 bases. This CDR3 has 14 amino acids. CDR1 is SNHLY, CDR2 FYNNEI, per germline.

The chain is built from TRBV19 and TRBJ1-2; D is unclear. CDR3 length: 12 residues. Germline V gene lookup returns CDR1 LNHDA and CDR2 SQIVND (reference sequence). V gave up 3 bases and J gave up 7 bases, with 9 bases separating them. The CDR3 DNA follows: TGTGCCAGTAGTATGGTAAGAACTGGCTACACCTTC. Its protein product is CASSMVRTGYTF. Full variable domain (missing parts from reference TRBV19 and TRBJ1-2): DGGITQSPKYLFRKEGQNVTLSCEQNLNHDAMYWYRQDPGQGLRLIYYSQIVNDFQKGDIAEGYSVSREKKESFPLTVTSAQKNPTAFYLCASSMVRTGYTFGSGTRLTVV.

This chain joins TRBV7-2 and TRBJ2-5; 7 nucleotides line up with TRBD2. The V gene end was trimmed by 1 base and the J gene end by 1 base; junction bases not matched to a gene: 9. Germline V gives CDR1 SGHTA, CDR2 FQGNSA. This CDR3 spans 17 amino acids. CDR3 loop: CASSLGLAPTAQETQYF. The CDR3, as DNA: TGTGCCAGCAGCTTAGGACTAGCCCCAACCGCCCAAGAGACCCAGTACTTC.

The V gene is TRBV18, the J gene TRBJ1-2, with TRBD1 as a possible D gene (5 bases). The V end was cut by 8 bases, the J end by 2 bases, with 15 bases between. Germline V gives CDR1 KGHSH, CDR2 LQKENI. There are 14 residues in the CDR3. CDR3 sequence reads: CASRGTDYNYGYTF. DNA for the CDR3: TGTGCCAGCAGAGGGACCGACTACAACTATGGCTACACCTTC.

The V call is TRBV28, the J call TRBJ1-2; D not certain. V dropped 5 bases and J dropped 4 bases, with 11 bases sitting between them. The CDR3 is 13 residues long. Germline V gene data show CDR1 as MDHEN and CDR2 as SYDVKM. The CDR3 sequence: CASSLRSPYGYTF. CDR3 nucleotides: TGTGCCAGCAGTCTCCGCTCGCCCTATGGCTACACCTTC.

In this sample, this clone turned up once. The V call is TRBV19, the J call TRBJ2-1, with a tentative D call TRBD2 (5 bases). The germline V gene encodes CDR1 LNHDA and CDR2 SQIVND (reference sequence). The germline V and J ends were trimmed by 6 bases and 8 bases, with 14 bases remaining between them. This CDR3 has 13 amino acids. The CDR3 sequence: CASSRGWADEQFF. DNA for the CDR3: TGTGCCAGTAGCCGGGGTTGGGCCGATGAGCAGTTCTTC.

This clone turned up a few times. The CDR3 here is CASSPGQGNEKLFF. CDR3 sequence (DNA): TGTGCCAGCTCACCGGGGCAGGGGAATGAAAAACTGTTTTTT. The chain joins TRBV18 to TRBJ1-4, with D tentatively TRBD1 (6 bases). The CDR3 contains 14 residues. V was cut by 3 bases and J by 5 bases, with 10 bases left in between. The germline CDR1 and CDR2 sequences are KGHSH and LQKENI. The variable domain in full, with the rest retrieved from reference TRBV18 and TRBJ1-4, is NAGVMQNPRHLVRRRGQEARLRCSPMKGHSHVYWYRQLPEEGLKFMVYLQKENIIDESGMPKERFSAEFPKEGPSILRIQQVVRGDSAAYFCASSPGQGNEKLFFGSGTQLSVL.

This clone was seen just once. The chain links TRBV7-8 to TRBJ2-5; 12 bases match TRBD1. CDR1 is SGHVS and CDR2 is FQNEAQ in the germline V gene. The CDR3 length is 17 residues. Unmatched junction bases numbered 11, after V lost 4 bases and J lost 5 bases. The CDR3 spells CASSSLYGTGGAETQYF. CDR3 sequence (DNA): TGTGCCAGCAGCTCCCTATATGGGACAGGGGGCGCGGAGACCCAGTACTTC.

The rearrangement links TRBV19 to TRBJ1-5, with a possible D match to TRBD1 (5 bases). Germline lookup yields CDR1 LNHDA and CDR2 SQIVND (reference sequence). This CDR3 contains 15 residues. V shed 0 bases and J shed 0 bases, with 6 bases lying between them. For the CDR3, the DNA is TGTGCCAGTAGTATAGAGGGACCTAGCAATCAGCCCCAGCATTTT. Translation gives CASSIEGPSNQPQHF. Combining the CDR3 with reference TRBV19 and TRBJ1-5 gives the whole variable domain DGGITQSPKYLFRKEGQNVTLSCEQNLNHDAMYWYRQDPGQGLRLIYYSQIVNDFQKGDIAEGYSVSREKKESFPLTVTSAQKNPTAFYLCASSIEGPSNQPQHFGDGTRLSIL.

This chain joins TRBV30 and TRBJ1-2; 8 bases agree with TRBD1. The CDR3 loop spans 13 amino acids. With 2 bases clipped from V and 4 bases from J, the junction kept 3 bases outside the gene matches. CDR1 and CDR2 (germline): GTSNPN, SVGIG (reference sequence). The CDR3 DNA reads TGTGCCTGGAGTAGGGACAGGCCCTATGGCTACACCTTC. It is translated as CAWSRDRPYGYTF.

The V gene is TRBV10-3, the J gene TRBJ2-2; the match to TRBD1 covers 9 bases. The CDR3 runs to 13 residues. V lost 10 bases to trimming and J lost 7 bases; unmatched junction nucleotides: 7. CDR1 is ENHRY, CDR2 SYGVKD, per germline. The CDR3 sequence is CATPGQGNGELFF. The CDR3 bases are TGTGCCACGCCGGGACAGGGAAACGGGGAGCTGTTTTTT.

CDR3 nucleotides: TGTGCCTGGAGTGTGGGCCTCCGAAGCATTCAGTACTTC. Amino acids: CAWSVGLRSIQYF. The chain uses TRBV30 and TRBJ2-4; D gene unclear. The CDR3 totals 13 residues. The germline CDR1 and CDR2 sequences are GTSNPN and SVGIG (reference sequence). The V end was cut by 0 bases, the J end by 9 bases, with 12 bases between. The variable domain in full, completed from reference TRBV30 and TRBJ2-4, reads SQTIHQWPATLVQPVGSPLSLECTVEGTSNPNLYWYRQAAGRGLQLLFYSVGIGQISSEVPQNLSASRPQDRQFILSSKKLLLSDSGFYLCAWSVGLRSIQYFGAGTRLSVL.

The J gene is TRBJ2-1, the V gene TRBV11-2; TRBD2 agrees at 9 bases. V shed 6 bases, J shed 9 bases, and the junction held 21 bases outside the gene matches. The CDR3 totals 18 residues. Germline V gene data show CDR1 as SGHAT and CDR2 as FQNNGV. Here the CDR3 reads CASRSLTASGNERSEQFF. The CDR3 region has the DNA TGTGCCAGCAGGAGTCTTACCGCTAGCGGGAACGAAAGGAGTGAGCAGTTCTTC.

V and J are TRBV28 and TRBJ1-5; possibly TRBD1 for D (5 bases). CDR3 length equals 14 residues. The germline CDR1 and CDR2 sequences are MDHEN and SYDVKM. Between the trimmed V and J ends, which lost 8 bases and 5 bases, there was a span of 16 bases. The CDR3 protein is CASVTGTPYQPQHF. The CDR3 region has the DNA TGTGCCAGCGTGACCGGGACGCCTTATCAGCCCCAGCATTTT.

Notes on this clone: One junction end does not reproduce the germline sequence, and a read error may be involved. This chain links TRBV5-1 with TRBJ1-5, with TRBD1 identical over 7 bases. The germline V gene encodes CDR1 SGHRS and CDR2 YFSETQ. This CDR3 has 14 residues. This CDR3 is CASSLAGGTQPQHF. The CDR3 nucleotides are TGCGCCAGCAGCTTGGCAGGGGGAACTCAGCCTCAGCATTTT. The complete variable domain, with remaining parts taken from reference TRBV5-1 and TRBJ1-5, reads KAGVTQTPRYLIKTRGQQVTLSCSPISGHRSVSWYQQTPGQGLQFLFEYFSETQRNKGNFPGRFSGRQFSNSRSEMNVSTLELGDSALYLCASSLAGGTQPQHFGDGTRLSIL.

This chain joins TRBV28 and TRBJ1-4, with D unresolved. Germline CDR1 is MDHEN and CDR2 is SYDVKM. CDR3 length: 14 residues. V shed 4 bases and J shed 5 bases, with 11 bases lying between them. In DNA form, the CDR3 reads TGTGCCAGCAGTTCCGAACGCCGGAATGAAAAACTGTTTTTT. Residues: CASSSERRNEKLFF.

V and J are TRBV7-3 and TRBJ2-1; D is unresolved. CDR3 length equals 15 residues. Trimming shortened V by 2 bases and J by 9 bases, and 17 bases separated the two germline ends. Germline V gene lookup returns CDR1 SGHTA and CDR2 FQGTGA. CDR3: CASSLEKGPNTEQFF. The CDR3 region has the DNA TGTGCCAGCAGCTTAGAAAAAGGACCTAACACTGAGCAGTTCTTC.

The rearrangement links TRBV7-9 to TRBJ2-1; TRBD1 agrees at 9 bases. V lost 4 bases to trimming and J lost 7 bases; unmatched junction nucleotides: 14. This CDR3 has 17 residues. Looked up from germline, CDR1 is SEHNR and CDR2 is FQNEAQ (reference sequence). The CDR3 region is CASSSGAYRDRVNEQFF. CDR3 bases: TGTGCCAGCAGCTCCGGGGCATATCGGGACAGGGTGAATGAGCAGTTCTTC.

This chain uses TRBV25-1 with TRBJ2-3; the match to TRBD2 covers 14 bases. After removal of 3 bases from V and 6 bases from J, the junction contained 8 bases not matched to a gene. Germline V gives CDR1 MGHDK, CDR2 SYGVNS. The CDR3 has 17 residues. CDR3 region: CASSDLQTSGRGDTQYF. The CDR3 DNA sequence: TGTGCCAGCAGTGATCTTCAGACTAGCGGGAGGGGGGATACGCAGTATTTT.